This entry is about one TCR beta chain. The antigen remains unidentified. This record belongs to a study of T cell responses to AZD1222 COVID-19 vaccine. Study-wide results and limits: Rises in breadth and depth of Spike-specific TCRs came after two AZD1222 doses.

Measured with immunoSEQ multiplex PCR; TCRdb has only the in-frame clones, and not every one. The sample has about 120,000 clones; around 93% are singletons. Germline CDR1 and CDR2: LNHDA and SQIVND (reference sequence). V gave up 6 bases and J gave up 3 bases; unmatched junction bases: 17. This CDR3 comprises 18 residues. The TCR originated in an adult who received the AZD1222 COVID-19 vaccine. The genes are TRBV19 and TRBJ2-3; 8 bases match TRBD2. Sequenced here: peripheral blood, sampled 28 days after the second AZD1222 dose. The CDR3 DNA is TGTGCCAGTAGAAGGAGGACTAGCTTTATACGAGAAACAGATACGCAGTATTTT. As protein: CASRRRTSFIRETDTQYF.